This TCR beta chain was found in a study of Ad26.COV2.S vaccination and SARS-CoV-2 variants. Turning to the study itself: Donor joined the COV1001 Ad26.COV2.S trial arm. By the intramuscular route, Ad26.COV2.S was given once, or twice 56 days apart.

Clones were read by immunoSEQ multiplex PCR, and TCRdb kept only the in-frame ones, dropping some. The data hold roughly 320,000 clones, with 85% observed a single time. Described treatment: about 20 received Ad26.COV2.S at low or high dose, single or two shots; 5 received placebo; per-sample allocation not given. Day 63 following the first vaccine or placebo injection was when the samples were taken. Trimming stripped 3 bases from V and 7 bases from J, with 16 bases between. From germline, CDR1 is MGHRA and CDR2 YSYEKL. The CDR3 sequence is 15 residues long. The starting material was peripheral blood, obtained in a trial of Ad26.COV2.S vaccine versus placebo. The chain recombines TRBV4-1 with TRBJ2-1; TRBD1 is a possible D gene (6 bases). The sequence derives from a person aged 18-60 years who received the Ad26.COV2.S COVID-19 vaccine or a placebo. The CDR3 loop is CASSQDPYRDNEQFF. CDR3 DNA sequence: TGCGCCAGCAGCCAGGATCCTTACAGGGATAATGAGCAGTTCTTC.